Below are 12 T cell receptor beta chains sequenced from a single sample in a study of T-cell reconstitution after alpha-beta-depleted transplantation in children. Researchers prepared the TCRbeta library using unique molecular identifiers, the study reports. MiXCR, applied by TCRdb to the PCR reads, yields one record per CDR3 protein. The data show 250,000 to 300,000 distinct CDR3 sequences, around a tenth seen once. The sample in question was PBMCs, obtained before TCRalphabeta/CD19-depleted stem cell transplant. The receptors stem from a boy under two years old with acute myeloid leukemia, due to receive a stem cell transplant.

The rearrangement links TRBV12-3 or TRBV12-4 to TRBJ2-3; D uncertain. V lost 6 bases and J 0 bases, leaving 10 bases between the germline ends. This CDR3 comprises 14 residues. This chain's CDR3 is CASSPAPSTDTQYF. CDR3 DNA sequence: TGTGCCAGCAGCCCGGCACCTAGCACAGATACGCAGTATTTT.

In this sample, this clonotype turned up a few times. V gene TRBV20-1 combines with J gene TRBJ2-7, with 8 positions matching TRBD1. Germline CDR1 and CDR2: DFQATT and SNEGSKA (reference sequence). The CDR3 loop spans 17 amino acids. J gave up 6 bases and V 4 bases, and 20 bases lay outside the gene matches. The CDR3 reads CSATQGERPWGNLEQYF. The CDR3 nucleotides are TGCAGTGCTACACAGGGGGAGCGTCCGTGGGGTAATCTCGAGCAGTACTTC.

This clonotype occurred many times. The J gene is TRBJ2-1, the V gene TRBV20-1; TRBD2 agrees at 13 bases. CDR3 length: 14 amino acids. Germline CDR1 is DFQATT and CDR2 is SNEGSKA (reference sequence). Trimming removed 6 bases from V and 4 bases from J; junction bases left unmatched: 3. The CDR3, as DNA: TGCAGTGCCCCGGGACTAGCGGGGTACAATGAGCAGTTCTTC. Translating gives CSAPGLAGYNEQFF.

The sample holds many counts of this clonotype. The chain employs TRBV14 and TRBJ2-7; tentatively, D is TRBD1 (6 bases). V lost 1 base and J lost 3, with 16 bases in between. Germline CDR1 SGHDN, CDR2 FVKESK. This CDR3 has 16 amino acids. Here the CDR3 DNA reads TGTGCCAGCAGCCAAGTGTCAGGGGACAATTACTACGAGCAGTACTTC. This translates into CASSQVSGDNYYEQYF.

This clonotype was found many times. This chain links TRBV3-1 with TRBJ2-7; 7 nucleotides line up with TRBD1. The junction had 8 bases not matched to a gene; V was cut back by 0 bases and J by 6 bases. Looked up from germline, CDR1 is LGHDT and CDR2 is YNNKEL (reference sequence). The CDR3 extends over 15 amino acids. The CDR3 protein is CASSQDGLNRGEQYF. The DNA for the CDR3 is TGTGCCAGCAGCCAAGATGGGCTCAACAGGGGCGAGCAGTACTTC.

This clonotype was seen at least ten times. This rearrangement joins TRBV5-1 to TRBJ2-7; 8 nucleotides agree with TRBD1. This CDR3 spans 16 amino acids. Germline V CDR1 and CDR2: SGHRS, YFSETQ. The J segment lost 5 bases and the V segment lost 4 bases, leaving 14 bases of the junction unmatched. The CDR3 here is CASSPDARTGKNEQYF. The CDR3 region has the DNA TGCGCCAGCAGCCCGGACGCAAGGACAGGGAAGAACGAGCAGTACTTC.

This clonotype appeared many times. The rearrangement joins TRBV3-1 to TRBJ2-1; 15 bases are shared with TRBD2. The J segment lost 14 bases and the V segment lost 0 bases, leaving 8 bases of the junction unmatched. CDR1 is LGHDT, CDR2 YNNKEL, per germline (reference sequence). The CDR3 extends over 16 amino acids. CDR3 region: CASSQEGLAGGSRKFF. CDR3 in DNA: TGTGCCAGCAGCCAAGAGGGACTAGCGGGGGGATCCCGTAAGTTCTTC.

The table lists this clonotype with many counts. Here the CDR3 reads CASSQTILPYEQYF. The CDR3 region has the DNA TGCGCCAGCAGCCAAACCATCCTTCCCTACGAGCAGTACTTC. The V and J genes are TRBV4-3 and TRBJ2-7; D unresolved. The CDR3 contains 14 residues. Germline V gene sequence: CDR1 LGHNA, CDR2 YSLEER. Trimming cost V 2 bases and J 2 bases, with 10 bases left between them.

The sample holds many counts of this clonotype. The rearrangement uses TRBV2 and TRBJ2-5, with TRBD2 matching 12 bases. The CDR3 extends over 14 amino acids. The trim removed 6 bases at V and 12 bases at J, leaving 11 bases unmatched. From germline, CDR1 is SNHLY and CDR2 FYNNEI. CDR3 amino acids: CASRSGLAGPSEYF. CDR3 DNA sequence: TGTGCCAGCAGATCTGGACTAGCGGGGCCCTCGGAGTACTTC. Using reference TRBV2 and TRBJ2-5 for the parts outside the CDR3, the full variable domain is EPEVTQTPSHQVTQMGQEVILRCVPISNHLYFYWYRQILGQKVEFLVSFYNNEISEKSEIFDDQFSVERPDGSNFTLKIRSTKLEDSAMYFCASRSGLAGPSEYFGPGTRLLVL.

At least ten counts were recorded for this clonotype. The chain combines TRBV5-1 with TRBJ2-3; TRBD2 matches 8 bases. This CDR3 has 15 residues. The V and J ends lost 6 bases and 3 bases, in that order; junction bases with no gene match: 9. Germline V gene data show CDR1 as SGHRS and CDR2 as YFSETQ. The CDR3 bases are TGCGCCAGCAACCTAGCGGGTACGAGAACAGATACGCAGTATTTT. Protein: CASNLAGTRTDTQYF.

V gene TRBV12-3 or TRBV12-4 combines with J gene TRBJ2-7; D could derive from TRBD1 or TRBD2 (5 bases each). Trimming removed 5 bases from V and 2 bases from J, with 25 bases in between. The CDR3 covers 18 residues. The CDR3 DNA reads as TGTGCCAGCAGTCCTTTGGGAATCAGGGACGCTCGAGCCTACGAGCAGTACTTC. Its translation: CASSPLGIRDARAYEQYF.

At least ten counts were recorded for this clonotype. V gene TRBV9 combines with J gene TRBJ2-2, with 9 bases identical to TRBD1. This CDR3 spans 17 amino acids. Germline V lookup: CDR1 SGDLS, CDR2 YYNGEE. V shed 4 bases, J shed 4 bases, and the junction held 11 bases outside the gene matches. Written as DNA, the CDR3 is TGTGCCAGCAGCCCCAGGCCGGGACAGGGTACCACCGGGGAGCTGTTTTTT. Its protein product is CASSPRPGQGTTGELFF.